The 17 T cell receptor beta chains given below trace back to one sample, sequenced in a study of T cell responses to AZD1222 COVID-19 vaccine. Assay: immunoSEQ multiplex PCR; the TCRdb copy retains only in-frame clones and omits some. The repertoire holds roughly 120,000 clones, with about 85% as singletons. The specimen was peripheral blood, collected on day 0 of AZD1222 vaccination. These receptors came from an adult in good health.

V is TRBV7-8 and J is TRBJ1-5; 8 bases match TRBD1. The V and J ends lost 5 bases and 2 bases, in that order; junction bases with no gene match: 8. Germline lookup yields CDR1 SGHVS and CDR2 FQNEAQ. The CDR3 extends over 16 amino acids. In DNA, the CDR3 is TGTGCCAGCAGCCGAGGGCCAGGGGGCGGCAATCAGCCCCAGCATTTT. Protein sequence: CASSRGPGGGNQPQHF.

Details on this clone: Other DNA sequences from this sample encode an identical CDR3 as well. The chain combines TRBV11-2 with TRBJ2-7; D ambiguous. Germline-derived CDR1 and CDR2 are SGHAT and FQNNGV. The CDR3 consists of 10 residues. With 2 bases removed from V and 4 bases from J, the gap between germline ends came to 0 bases. This chain's CDR3 is CASSLYEQYF. The CDR3 coding sequence is TGTGCCAGCAGCTTATACGAGCAGTACTTC.

The J gene is TRBJ2-7, the V gene TRBV13; a weak D match, TRBD1 (8 bases). The CDR3 has 15 residues. V was cut by 5 bases and J by 4 bases, with 18 bases left in between. The germline CDR1 and CDR2 sequences are PRHDT and FYEKMQ (reference sequence). The CDR3 region is CASSGRGTGQYEQYF. CDR3 sequence (DNA): TGTGCCAGCAGCGGGAGGGGGACAGGACAATACGAGCAGTACTTC.

This clone showed up just once. The chain employs TRBV27 and TRBJ2-2; D call uncertain. V lost 1 base and J 1 base, leaving 4 bases between the germline ends. This CDR3 has 14 residues. In germline, CDR1 is MNHEY, CDR2 SMNVEV (reference sequence). Written as DNA, the CDR3 is TGTGCCAGCAGTTTATGGCGGAACACCGGGGAGCTGTTTTTT. This translates into CASSLWRNTGELFF.

The table lists this clone with many counts. The chain joins TRBV15 to TRBJ1-5; D unclear. This CDR3 region has 14 residues. Germline V gene lookup returns CDR1 LNHNV and CDR2 YYDKDF (reference sequence). The V gene lost 1 base and the J gene lost 5 bases, with 9 bases spanning the gap. CDR3 nucleotides: TGTGCCACCAGCAGAGGGACGGAACATCAGCCCCAGCATTTT. Its protein is CATSRGTEHQPQHF.

The chain employs TRBV3-1 (or the pseudogene TRBV3-2) and TRBJ2-2; 16 bases align to TRBD2. Unmatched junction bases numbered 9, after V lost 0 bases and J lost 5 bases. Germline values: CDR1 LGHDT, CDR2 YNNKEL (reference sequence). This CDR3 comprises 20 residues. CDR3 residues: CASSQEGTSGRALSTGELFF. The CDR3 region has the DNA TGTGCCAGCAGCCAAGAGGGGACTAGCGGGAGGGCCTTGAGTACCGGGGAGCTGTTTTTT.

J is TRBJ2-5 and V is TRBV10-2, with 9 positions matching TRBD2. Germline V gene lookup returns CDR1 WSHSY and CDR2 SAAADI. Trimming cost V 6 bases and J 5 bases; bases outside gene matches: 4. CDR3 length equals 13 residues. The CDR3, as DNA: TGCGCCAGCAGGGCGGGGGGGCAGGAGACCCAGTACTTC. Residues: CASRAGGQETQYF.

This rearrangement joins TRBV6-5 to TRBJ1-4, with D tentatively TRBD1 (5 bases). The CDR3 sequence is 16 residues long. The V gene's germline CDR1 is MNHEY and CDR2 SVGAGI. V shed 0 bases and J shed 11 bases, with 19 bases lying between them. In DNA form, the CDR3 reads TGTGCCAGCAGTTACTCGATCTCTCGGTCGGGGGGGAAACTGTTTTTT. It translates to CASSYSISRSGGKLFF.

J is TRBJ2-1 and V is TRBV10-1, with 10 bases aligning to TRBD2. Per the germline V gene, CDR1 is WNHNN and CDR2 is SYGVQD (reference sequence). The CDR3 has 16 amino acids. The ends lost 0 bases at V and 9 bases at J; junction bases unmatched: 8. DNA of the CDR3: TGCGCCAGCAGTGAGTCATTAGCGGGGGGTTTAAGTGAGCAGTTCTTC. It encodes CASSESLAGGLSEQFF.

The V gene is TRBV28, the J gene TRBJ2-1, with D maybe TRBD1 (7 bases). The germline gives CDR1 MDHEN, CDR2 SYDVKM. Trimming left V 7 bases short and J 7 bases short, with 17 bases between. The CDR3 is 14 residues long. The CDR3 DNA reads as TGTGCCAGCAATCGGCAGGGGGGTCGGAATGAGCAGTTCTTC. Translating it yields CASNRQGGRNEQFF.

J is TRBJ1-6 and V is TRBV10-3; TRBD1 matches 7 bases. V lost 6 bases, J lost 10 bases, and 9 bases stayed unmatched. Germline CDR1 reads ENHRY; CDR2 reads SYGVKD. This CDR3 has 14 residues. The CDR3 DNA reads TGTGCCATCAGCCGCACAGGGGTGGAGTCACCCCTCCACTTT. Encoded protein: CAISRTGVESPLHF.

This clone was seen only once. The chain joins TRBV7-2 to TRBJ1-2, with 7 nucleotides matching TRBD1. The CDR3 length is 14 residues. J gave up 5 bases and V 2 bases, and 5 bases lay outside the gene matches. CDR1 is SGHTA, CDR2 FQGNSA, per germline. The chain's CDR3 is CASSLLGQNYGYTF. The CDR3 DNA is TGTGCCAGCAGCTTACTGGGACAGAATTATGGCTACACCTTC. The full variable domain, completed using reference TRBV7-2 and TRBJ1-2, is GAGVSQSPSNKVTEKGKDVELRCDPISGHTALYWYRQSLGQGLEFLIYFQGNSAPDKSGLPSDRFSAERTGGSVSTLTIQRTQQEDSAVYLCASSLLGQNYGYTFGSGTRLTVV.

In nucleotides, the CDR3 is TGCGCCAGCAAAATGGGACTAGCGGGAGGGCCTGAAAAGCAGTACTTC. This encodes CASKMGLAGGPEKQYF. This chain connects TRBV5-1 to TRBJ2-7, with 16 bases matching TRBD2. In germline, CDR1 is SGHRS, CDR2 YFSETQ. This CDR3 comprises 16 residues. The V gene end was trimmed by 6 bases and the J gene end by 8 bases; junction bases not matched to a gene: 11.

The chain has TRBV24-1 and TRBJ1-3; D unresolved. Germline CDR1 and CDR2: KGHDR and SFDVKD. V was trimmed by 2 bases and J by 0 bases, leaving 7 bases between them. The CDR3 loop spans 15 amino acids. CDR3: CATSDSRTSGNTIYF. The DNA of the CDR3 is TGTGCCACCAGTGATTCGAGGACCTCTGGAAACACCATATATTTT.

The chain links TRBV2 to TRBJ1-3; perhaps TRBD1 as D (5 bases). The germline V gene has CDR1 SNHLY and CDR2 FYNNEI. CDR3 size: 13 residues. Trimming removed 6 bases from V and 0 bases from J, with 6 bases in between. The CDR3, as DNA: TGTGCCAGCAGGGGACCCTCTGGAAACACCATATATTTT. This encodes CASRGPSGNTIYF.

The chain carries TRBV5-1 and TRBJ1-6, with 7 bases aligning to TRBD1. This CDR3 contains 15 residues. V was pared by 0 bases and J by 7 bases, with 4 bases of the junction left unmatched. Germline assignment: CDR1 SGHRS and CDR2 YFSETQ. The chain's CDR3 is CASSLEGAENSPLHF. The CDR3 DNA sequence: TGCGCCAGCAGCTTGGAGGGGGCAGAGAATTCACCCCTCCACTTT.

The CDR3 DNA reads TGTGCCAGCAGTGGACAGGGTCTACGCTATGGCTACACCTTC. Its protein is CASSGQGLRYGYTF. This rearrangement joins TRBV2 to TRBJ1-2, with 7 nucleotides matching TRBD1. Per germline, CDR1 SNHLY and CDR2 FYNNEI. The CDR3 has 14 residues. J gave up 4 bases and V 4 bases, and 6 bases lay outside the gene matches.